The 3 T cell receptor beta chains listed next were all sequenced from one sample in a study of T cell responses to AZD1222 COVID-19 vaccine. Assay: immunoSEQ multiplex PCR; the TCRdb copy retains only in-frame clones and omits some. This sample yields approximately 110,000 clones, of which about 90% are seen a single time; approximately 8% belongs to the top ten. This specimen consisted of peripheral blood, obtained 28 days after the second AZD1222 dose. The receptors were sampled from an adult who received the AZD1222 COVID-19 vaccine.

In DNA form, the CDR3 reads TGTGCCAGCAGCCAAGATCCGGGGGCAGAAGCTTTCTTT. Encoded protein: CASSQDPGAEAFF. The rearrangement links TRBV4-2 to TRBJ1-1, with D perhaps TRBD1 (6 bases). Trimming pared 0 bases from V and 8 bases from J, leaving 10 bases between. There are 13 residues in the CDR3. Per germline, CDR1 LGHNA and CDR2 YNFKEQ.

V usage is TRBV29-1 and J usage is TRBJ2-5; D gene unclear. The length of the CDR3 is 10 residues. V gave up 6 bases and J gave up 5 bases, with 7 bases separating them. The germline CDR1 and CDR2 sequences are SQVTM and ANQGSEA. The CDR3 bases are TGCAGCGTGAATATGGAGACCCAGTACTTC. Residues: CSVNMETQYF.

This rearrangement joins TRBV4-1 to TRBJ2-1, with D possibly TRBD2 on 6 matching bases. The CDR3 loop spans 16 amino acids. The V gene's germline CDR1 is MGHRA and CDR2 YSYEKL. V was cut by 0 bases and J by 1 base, with 10 bases left in between. CDR3 amino acids: CASSQEAGPSYNEQFF. The DNA of the CDR3 is TGCGCCAGCAGCCAAGAAGCGGGCCCATCCTACAATGAGCAGTTCTTC.